This T cell receptor (beta chain) was captured by sequencing in a study of blood T cell repertoires in COVID-19. The V gene's germline CDR1 is SNHLY and CDR2 FYNNEI. Trimming took 8 bases from V and 0 from J; bases not matched to a gene: 16. CDR3 size: 17 residues. The data were produced by immunoSEQ multiplex PCR, yet TCRdb's version contains in-frame clones alone and is incomplete. The repertoire includes about 280,000 clones, around 90% of them detected once, and about 1.7% sits in the top ten. This chain connects TRBV2 to TRBJ2-7; 7 nucleotides agree with TRBD2. This clonotype originated in a woman aged 18 to 35 with acute COVID-19. Source material: PBMCs or T cells enriched from blood (not recorded which). The CDR3: CASGPGLVSSNSYEQYF. CDR3 DNA sequence: TGTGCCAGCGGGCCAGGACTAGTCTCTAGTAACTCCTACGAGCAGTACTTC.